What follows is one T cell receptor beta chain and its context. Its specificity is not known. This record comes from a study of OX40 agonist ivuxolimab in advanced cancers. On the study more broadly: With a range of roughly 20 to 79, age averaged 60 years, and 75% to 90% were male. Study observations and caveats: Not determined was the antigen specificity of the expanded peripheral T cells.

Here immunoSEQ multiplex PCR was the method, and the copy in TCRdb shows in-frame clones only, minus some. The sample shows about 100,000 clones, less than 95% of them seen only once. The CDR3 spans 13 residues. The V gene's germline CDR1 is SEHNR and CDR2 FQNEAQ (reference sequence). Trimming took 1 base from V and 7 from J, leaving 7 bases between them. Blood specimens came from baseline, cycle 4 day 1, and cycle 7 day 1. This clonotype was obtained from an adult with an advanced solid tumor such as melanoma, head and neck, liver or kidney cancer. The chain carries TRBV7-9 and TRBJ2-2, with a weak D call TRBD1 (6 bases). The sample here was CD4+ or CD8+ T cells sorted from blood, taken in a trial of the OX40 agonist ivuxolimab. The CDR3 DNA reads as TGTGCCAGCAGCTTAGAGACAGGCGGGGAGCTGTTTTTT. This sequence encodes CASSLETGGELFF.